The clone carrying this TCR beta chain showed up just once. This specimen comes from a study of radiation and T cells in renal cell carcinoma. Germline V gives CDR1 SGHVS, CDR2 FQNEAQ. V dropped 4 bases and J dropped 7; count of bases not matched to a gene: 17. The CDR3 covers 17 residues. Sequenced by immunoSEQ multiplex PCR; TCRdb stores in-frame clones only, minus some. The data contain about 130,000 clones, 85% to 90% of them seen just once; the ten biggest clones take up 4.5% to 7.5%. Stated time point: blood 2 weeks post-SBRT. Treatment: 15 Gy SBRT to primary tumor, nephrectomy 4 weeks later. The sequence was obtained from a woman in her seventies with renal cell carcinoma. The specimen comprised blood, sampled from a patient whose treatment included radiotherapy and nephrectomy. The chain has TRBV7-8 and TRBJ2-7; 9 bases line up with TRBD2. The CDR3 sequence is CASSSRAASGVTGEQYF. In DNA, the CDR3 is TGTGCCAGCAGCTCTAGGGCGGCTAGCGGGGTCACGGGGGAGCAGTACTTC.